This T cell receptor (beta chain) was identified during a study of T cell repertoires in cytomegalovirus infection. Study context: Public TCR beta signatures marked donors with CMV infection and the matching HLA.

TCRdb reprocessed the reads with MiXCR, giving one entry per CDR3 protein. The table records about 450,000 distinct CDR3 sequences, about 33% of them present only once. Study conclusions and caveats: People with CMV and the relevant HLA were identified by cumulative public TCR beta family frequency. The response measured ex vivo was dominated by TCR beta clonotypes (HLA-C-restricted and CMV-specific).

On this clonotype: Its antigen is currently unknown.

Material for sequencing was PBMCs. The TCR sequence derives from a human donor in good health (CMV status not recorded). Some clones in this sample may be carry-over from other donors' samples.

The CDR3 sequence: CSAPGPGQSFNPYNEQFF. The CDR3 DNA reads TGCAGTGCCCCCGGCCCGGGACAGTCTTTCAACCCTTACAATGAGCAGTTCTTC. This chain connects TRBV20-1 to TRBJ2-1, with 7 nucleotides matching TRBD1. The CDR3 spans 18 residues. The V gene's germline CDR1 is DFQATT and CDR2 SNEGSKA (reference sequence). V was pared by 6 bases and J by 4 bases, with 21 bases of the junction left unmatched.